This is a list of T cell receptor beta chains from one sample in a study of T cells in Graves' hyperthyroidism and ophthalmopathy. TCRdb fed the multiplex PCR reads into MiXCR, producing one record per CDR3 protein. Of more than 500,000 distinct CDR3 sequences listed, over 12% are singletons. Sequences were obtained from blood. The receptors here all came from a woman aged 40 to 50 with Graves' ophthalmopathy. Each CDR3 is given with its conserved first and last residue. A D gene is named only where the DNA matches it firmly. Clone size appears in some rows only: once, few, many, or a class for an expanded clone.

j_call | d_call | v_call | clone_size | cdr3_nt | cdr3_aa
TRBJ2-1 | - | TRBV30 | few | TGTGCCTGGACGGAGGGGCAAAGCTCCTACAATGAGCAGTTCTTC | CAWTEGQSSYNEQFF
TRBJ2-7 | TRBD1 | TRBV15 | many | TGTGCCACCAGCGGCCGGGACAGGGGATCGTACGAGCAGTACTTC | CATSGRDRGSYEQYF
TRBJ1-1 | - | TRBV2 | many | TGTGCCAGCAGTAATAGGGGAGGCGCTGAAGCTTTCTTT | CASSNRGGAEAFF
TRBJ2-2 | - | TRBV12-3/TRBV12-4 | - | TGTGCCAGCACCGCCCAACGGCGTGCAAGGGAGCTGTTTTTT | CASTAQRRARELFF
TRBJ1-1 | - | TRBV5-4 | few | TGTGCCAGCAGCACGGACGTGGGGGGCGCCGGCACTGAAGCTTTCTTT | CASSTDVGGAGTEAFF
TRBJ2-2 | - | TRBV12-3/TRBV12-4 | few | TGTGCCAGCAGTTTAAGTCGAGGCGAGAACACCGGGGAGCTGTTTTTT | CASSLSRGENTGELFF
TRBJ2-2 | TRBD2 | TRBV6-2/TRBV6-3 | - | TGTGCCAGCAGTGACGGACTAGCGGGAGTTACCGGGGAGCTGTTTTTT | CASSDGLAGVTGELFF
TRBJ2-4 | - | TRBV6-2/TRBV6-3 | many | TGTGCCAGCACCTATTGGGGGGGCGGCAAAAACATTCAGTACTTC | CASTYWGGGKNIQYF
TRBJ1-1 | - | TRBV30 | many | TGTGCCCTTGAGGGGGGCCGCATGAACACTGAAGCTTTCTTT | CALEGGRMNTEAFF
TRBJ2-7 | - | TRBV19 | - | TGTGCCAGTAGTGCCTACAGGGCGGACTACGAGCAGTACTTC | CASSAYRADYEQYF
TRBJ2-5 | TRBD2 | TRBV7-6 | - | TGTGCCAGCAGCTTAGAGCGGGGAACTCAAGAGACCCAGTACTTC | CASSLERGTQETQYF
TRBJ2-5 | TRBD2 | TRBV5-6 | many | TGTGCCAGCAGCTTAGAGGGACTAGCGGGAGCACAAGAGACCCAGTACTTC | CASSLEGLAGAQETQYF
TRBJ1-2 | - | TRBV11-2 | few | TGTGCCAGCAGCTTAGAAAAGGGGTGGACTAACTATGGCTACACCTTC | CASSLEKGWTNYGYTF
TRBJ1-1 | TRBD1 | TRBV30 | few | TGTGCCTGGGAAGAACAGGGGAGCACTGAAGCTTTCTTT | CAWEEQGSTEAFF
TRBJ1-1 | TRBD1 | TRBV24-1 | many | TGTGCCACCAGTGATCCCCGCACAGGGGGAGGCATGAACACTGAAGCTTTCTTT | CATSDPRTGGGMNTEAFF
TRBJ1-2 | - | TRBV20-1 | - | TGCAGTGCTAGAAAACAGGGCCTTAACTATGGCTACACCTTC | CSARKQGLNYGYTF
TRBJ2-2 | - | TRBV27 | many | TGTGCCAGCAGTTTACAGGTCGACACCGGGGAGCTGTTTTTT | CASSLQVDTGELFF
TRBJ2-2 | TRBD2 | TRBV27 | - | TGTGCCAGCTCTACTAGCGGCGCGCGGGGGGCCGGGGAGCTGTTTTTT | CASSTSGARGAGELFF
TRBJ2-7 | TRBD1 | TRBV28 | many | TGTGCCAGCAGTTTAATACAGGGGCCCTACGAGCAGTACTTC | CASSLIQGPYEQYF
TRBJ2-5 | - | TRBV28 | many | TGTGCCAGCAGGTCAGGGATCCAAGAGACCCAGTACTTC | CASRSGIQETQYF
TRBJ2-7 | TRBD2 | TRBV5-1 | many | TGCGCCAGCAGCCAGACTAGCGGGAGAGGCGGGCAGTACTTC | CASSQTSGRGGQYF
TRBJ1-2 | - | TRBV29-1 | many | TGCAGCGTTGAAGCGGTTGCGGGGTATGGCTACACCTTC | CSVEAVAGYGYTF
TRBJ2-2 | TRBD2 | TRBV12-3/TRBV12-4 | many | TGTGCCAGCAGCGCTGGACTAGCGGGAGTCGGTGACACCGGGGAGCTGTTTTTT | CASSAGLAGVGDTGELFF
TRBJ2-5 | TRBD2 | TRBV12-3/TRBV12-4 | many | TGTGCCAGCAGTTCCCACGACTACGGGAGGGCCGCAGAGACCCAGTACTTC | CASSSHDYGRAAETQYF
TRBJ2-7 | - | TRBV3-1 | - | TGTGCCAGCAGCCAATCGCGCGGCACCTACGAGCAGTACTTC | CASSQSRGTYEQYF
TRBJ2-5 | - | TRBV27 | few | TGTGCCAGCAGTTTACTCCCCACAGGAGATCAAGAGACCCAGTACTTC | CASSLLPTGDQETQYF
TRBJ1-5 | - | TRBV12-3/TRBV12-4 | many | TGTGCCAGCAGGACTCAGGGTTACCAGCCCCAGCATTTT | CASRTQGYQPQHF
TRBJ2-3 | TRBD2 | TRBV5-1 | - | TGCGCCAGCAGCTTGGATAGCGGGAGGTTGACGCAGTATTTT | CASSLDSGRLTQYF
TRBJ2-5 | TRBD1 | TRBV11-2 | many | TGTGCCAGCAGCTTCGGGACAGTTCAAGAGACCCAGTACTTC | CASSFGTVQETQYF
TRBJ1-1 | - | TRBV19 | many | TGTGCCAGTAGTATCCCACCGGACGGGAACACTGAAGCTTTCTTT | CASSIPPDGNTEAFF
TRBJ2-3 | TRBD1 | TRBV12-3/TRBV12-4 | many | TGTGCCAGCAGTCCGGACAGGGTCACAGATACGCAGTATTTT | CASSPDRVTDTQYF
TRBJ2-2 | - | TRBV7-9 | few | TGTGCCAGCAGCGAAACAGTAACCGGGGAGCTGTTTTTT | CASSETVTGELFF
TRBJ2-6 | - | TRBV6-4 | many | TGTGCCAGCAGTGCGGACGGAAACTCTGGGGCCAACGTCCTGACTTTC | CASSADGNSGANVLTF
TRBJ2-7 | TRBD1 | TRBV28 | few | TGTGCCAGCAACGCTGGACAGGGGGCCTACGAGCAGTACTTC | CASNAGQGAYEQYF